The rows below give T cell receptor beta chains drawn from one sample of a study of blood T cell repertoires in COVID-19. Sequencing was performed with immunoSEQ multiplex PCR; in TCRdb, only in-frame clones are kept and a portion is missing. The sample records more than 8,500 clones, about 80% being singletons. Sequenced material: peripheral blood. These receptors originate from a man aged 65 to 79 with active COVID-19. CDR3s include the opening cysteine and the closing phenylalanine or tryptophan. The D gene is left open where the match is weak. Clone size is given for some rows only: seen once, a few or many times, or a class if the clone is expanded.

V gene: TRBV27
J gene: TRBJ2-1
D gene: -
clone size: -
CDR3 DNA: TGTGCCAGCAGTCCCCTAGGGGTCGGGGGTGAGCAGTTCTTC
CDR3 protein: CASSPLGVGGEQFF

V gene: TRBV27
J gene: TRBJ2-7
D gene: -
clone size: -
CDR3 DNA: TGTGCCAGCAGATCGACAGGTGGCTACGAGCAGTACTTC
CDR3 protein: CASRSTGGYEQYF

V gene: TRBV7-6
J gene: TRBJ2-7
D gene: TRBD2
clone size: -
CDR3 DNA: TGTGCCAGCAGCCCGATTACTAGCGGGAGGGGCGAGCAGTACTTC
CDR3 protein: CASSPITSGRGEQYF

V gene: TRBV12-3/TRBV12-4
J gene: TRBJ1-2
D gene: -
clone size: -
CDR3 DNA: TGTGCCAGTTCCCCCCGGGGGAACTATGGCTACACCTTC
CDR3 protein: CASSPRGNYGYTF

V gene: TRBV19
J gene: TRBJ2-5
D gene: TRBD2
clone size: -
CDR3 DNA: TGTGCCAGTAGTATAAGAAGCGGGAGGGCCATAGAGACCCAGTACTTC
CDR3 protein: CASSIRSGRAIETQYF

V gene: TRBV5-5
J gene: TRBJ2-7
D gene: -
clone size: -
CDR3 DNA: TGTGCCAGCAGCTTGGCAGGGCTCCCCGAGCAGTACTTC
CDR3 protein: CASSLAGLPEQYF

V gene: TRBV5-6
J gene: TRBJ1-5
D gene: TRBD1
clone size: -
CDR3 DNA: TGTGCCAGCAGGCATCGGCGGGACAGGGGCCAGCCCCAGCATTTT
CDR3 protein: CASRHRRDRGQPQHF

V gene: TRBV12-3/TRBV12-4
J gene: TRBJ2-7
D gene: -
clone size: -
CDR3 DNA: TGTGCCAGCAGTCGACAATACTACGAGCAGTACTTC
CDR3 protein: CASSRQYYEQYF

V gene: TRBV9
J gene: TRBJ2-3
D gene: TRBD2
clone size: few
CDR3 DNA: TGTGCCAGCAGCTCCCGCGCTAGCGGGAGCACAGATACGCAGTATTTT
CDR3 protein: CASSSRASGSTDTQYF

V gene: TRBV4-3
J gene: TRBJ1-3
D gene: TRBD1
clone size: -
CDR3 DNA: TGCGCCAGCAGCCAAGTGGCAGGGGGTGGAAACACCATATATTTT
CDR3 protein: CASSQVAGGGNTIYF

V gene: TRBV11-2
J gene: TRBJ1-5
D gene: -
clone size: few
CDR3 DNA: TGTGCCAGCAGCGCGCAGGTCAATCAGCCCCAGCATTTT
CDR3 protein: CASSAQVNQPQHF

V gene: TRBV9
J gene: TRBJ1-1
D gene: TRBD1
clone size: -
CDR3 DNA: TGTGCCAGCAGCGAACAGGGGGCCGGCACTGAAGCTTTCTTT
CDR3 protein: CASSEQGAGTEAFF

V gene: TRBV6-5
J gene: TRBJ1-2
D gene: -
clone size: -
CDR3 DNA: TGTGCCCGCAGTTACTCGGATGGAGCAGATGGCTACACCTTC
CDR3 protein: CARSYSDGADGYTF

V gene: TRBV7-9
J gene: TRBJ2-2
D gene: TRBD2
clone size: -
CDR3 DNA: TGTGCCAGCAGCCCCCGTGGGAGGGAGAACACCGGGGAGCTGTTTTTT
CDR3 protein: CASSPRGRENTGELFF

V gene: TRBV28
J gene: TRBJ2-7
D gene: -
clone size: -
CDR3 DNA: TGTGCCAGCAGCCTAATGACCGGGACAAAGTACTTC
CDR3 protein: CASSLMTGTKYF